The present T cell receptor beta chain was sequenced within a study of T cells after yellow fever vaccination. Study findings and constraints: A weaker secondary response peaked on day 5, the primary on day 15. The booster saw the reappearance of most primary-vaccination clones (approximately 97% CD4, about 85% CD8).

V was clipped by 9 bases and J by 8 bases, with 11 bases between them. This CDR3 is 11 amino acids long. This clonotype was counted a few times. Antigen: not known. A 5'RACE template-switching step, the method used to make TCR cDNA, added a universal primer site and UMIs. TCRdb independently ran MiXCR on the 5' RACE reads; one entry per CDR3 protein. The sample comprises some 300,000 distinct CDR3 sequences, roughly 7.5% of which are singletons, and approximately 15% rests with the top ten. This TCR derives from a man younger than 30 who received the YFV17D yellow fever vaccine. Source: PBMCs, taken 45 days after the first yellow fever vaccination. The chain links TRBV12-3 or TRBV12-4 to TRBJ2-1; D gene unclear. The CDR3 DNA sequence: TGTGCCAGTAGAAACGGAGATGAGCAGTTCTTC. Amino acids: CASRNGDEQFF.